Listed here is a single T cell receptor beta chain. This clone is classified as medium-sized (0.01 to 0.1%). It lacks a known antigen. No base quality information exists; no much larger clone differs at one position. This record comes from a study of siplizumab effects on memory and regulatory T cells (dated by TCRdb to the late 2010s). Notes on the research overall: Across about 8 responder-stimulator pairs, mixed lymphocyte reactions were run in pairs, around 1 with siplizumab at around 0.98 ug/mL and around 1 without drug. The effect of the anti-CD2 antibody siplizumab on alloreactive T-cell subsets was examined in allogeneic mixed lymphocyte reactions constructed from human PBMCs. Results the study describes overall, beyond this receptor: Because sequences at frequencies below about 10^-5 were poorly captured, only a minor fraction of alloreactive clones could be mapped back to unstimulated subsets. The cumulative frequency of alloreactive sequences traceable to unstimulated CD4+ memory T cells was significantly reduced by siplizumab. A naive or memory phenotype could not be assigned to roughly 75-96% of proliferating CD4+ or CD8+ clones. Unstimulated naive T cells appeared more diverse than memory T cells, and naive cells seemed to contribute substantially to the alloresponse. Among mappable alloreactive CD4+ clones, an average Treg-derived fraction of about 69% was observed with siplizumab, compared with roughly 28% in control reactions. Whether proliferating Tregs from siplizumab cultures were suppressive was not functionally confirmed.

Mixed lymphocyte reaction cells were cocultured at 37°C for 6 to 7 days. Responder PBMCs were labelled with CFSE and stimulator PBMCs with Violet Dye, then combined at a 1:1 ratio. Sorted unstimulated T cells and proliferating T cells recovered from mixed lymphocyte reactions underwent TCRbeta CDR3 sequencing. Fresh whole blood from fewer than 11 HLA-typed healthy donors was used as the source from which PBMCs were isolated. After the mixed lymphocyte reaction, proliferating CFSE-low responder T cells were FACS-sorted for TCR sequencing. Library preparation was by the immunoSEQ multiplex PCR assay. Some 9.9 x 10^4 TCR templates per sample were assayed by the deep sequencing platform. Genomic DNA extracted from sorted T cells was used for TCRbeta CDR3 sequencing. In the authors' own workflow: The R programming language was used for clonal analysis of the TCRbeta CDR3 data. Alloreactive CD4+ and CD8+ clones were identified by comparing unstimulated samples to CFSE-low samples taken after the reaction. Alloreactive CD4+ clones were assigned to regulatory or non-regulatory origin by matching sequences to sorted unstimulated Treg and non-Treg repertoires. TCRdb provides this immuneACCESS table in a form limited to in-frame rearrangements. Some clones are lacking; in checked studies, under half of them reflect an unresolved V gene, and why the rest are absent is not known. V and J calls and clone size are copied from that table; D and trimming were computed from the DNA. The sample contains 5,000 to 7,500 clones, roughly a third of them found a single time. About 15% of the sample rests with the top ten.

Including the terminal cysteine and phenylalanine, the CDR3 comprises 12 residues. The sequence is cut down to CDR3 DNA, 36 bases in frame from base 1. Taken from the germline V gene, the CDR1 and CDR2 loops are KGHSH and LQKENI. V gives up 2 bases and J gives up 9 bases, and the segment between their germline ends measures 8 bases. This TCR derives from a human donor in good health; the cells came from an allogeneic mixed lymphocyte reaction. Recombination joined TRBV18 with TRBJ2-1; the D gene cannot be named for sure. Source material: CFSE-low (dividing) CD8+ T cells sorted from an allogeneic mixed lymphocyte reaction. The nucleotide sequence is TGTGCCAGCTCACCAGACGATAGTGAGCAGTTCTTC. Protein translation: CASSPDDSEQFF.